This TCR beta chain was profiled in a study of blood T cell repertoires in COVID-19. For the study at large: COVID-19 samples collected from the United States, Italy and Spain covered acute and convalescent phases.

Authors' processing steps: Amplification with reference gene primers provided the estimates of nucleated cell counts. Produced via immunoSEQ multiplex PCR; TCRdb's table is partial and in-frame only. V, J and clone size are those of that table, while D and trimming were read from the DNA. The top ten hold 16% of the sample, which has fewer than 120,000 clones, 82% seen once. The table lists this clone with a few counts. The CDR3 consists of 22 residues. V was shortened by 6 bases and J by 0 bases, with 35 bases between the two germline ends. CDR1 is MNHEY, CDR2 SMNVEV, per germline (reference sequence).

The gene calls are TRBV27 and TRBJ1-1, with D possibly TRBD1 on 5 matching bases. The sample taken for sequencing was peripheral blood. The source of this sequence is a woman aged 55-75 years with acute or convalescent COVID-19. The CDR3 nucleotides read TGTGCCAGCAGGCAAATTCCCCGGCGGGGACTTATCTTACCTACTATGAACACTGAAGCTTTCTTT. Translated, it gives CASRQIPRRGLILPTMNTEAFF.